This T cell receptor (beta chain) was retrieved from a study of blood T cell repertoires in COVID-19. The wider study: Sites in the United States, Italy and Spain provided acute and convalescent COVID-19 samples. From T cells, B-cell-depleted T cells, or PBMCs came the material, which was cDNA or gDNA.

This clone was detected a few times. How the authors handled the data: Researchers report that nucleated cell counts were estimated from reference gene primer amplification. TCRdb keeps only in-frame clones here, not all; method: immunoSEQ multiplex PCR. That table gives V, J and clone size, and the DNA gave D and trimming. The repertoire holds under 300,000 clones, nearly 90% seen once, with approximately 2% in the top ten. Trimming took off 0 bases at V and 1 base at J, with 10 bases between the two ends. This CDR3 spans 16 amino acids. Germline V CDR1 and CDR2: MNHNY, SVGAGI (reference sequence). This TCR was recovered from a woman in her 40s who had recovered from COVID-19. The material sequenced was peripheral blood. The chain couples TRBV6-6 to TRBJ2-1; D is unclear. CDR3 in amino acids: CASSYSGGDSYNEQFF. The CDR3 nucleotides are TGTGCCAGCAGTTACTCTGGCGGAGATTCCTACAATGAGCAGTTCTTC.